This T cell receptor beta chain stems from a study of OX40 agonist ivuxolimab in advanced cancers. TCRdb keeps only in-frame clones here, not all; method: immunoSEQ multiplex PCR. The sample includes about 94,000 clones, more than 75% of them seen just once. Germline V lookup: CDR1 SGHDN, CDR2 FVKESK. CDR3 length: 17 residues. Between the trimmed V and J ends, which lost 8 bases and 1 base, there was a span of 23 bases. This clone was picked up one time. V usage is TRBV14 and J usage is TRBJ1-1; D might be TRBD1 (5 bases). This clonotype was obtained from an adult with an advanced solid tumor such as melanoma, head and neck, liver or kidney cancer. The material sequenced was CD4+ or CD8+ T cells sorted from blood, taken in a trial of the OX40 agonist ivuxolimab. CDR3: CASGHVGGPSGNTEAFF. The CDR3 nucleotides are TGTGCCAGCGGACACGTGGGGGGACCATCGGGGAACACTGAAGCTTTCTTT. Full variable domain (remainder filled in from reference TRBV14 and TRBJ1-1): EAGVTQFPSHSVIEKGQTVTLRCDPISGHDNLYWYRRVMGKEIKFLLHFVKESKQDESGMPNNRFLAERTGGTYSTLKVQPAELEDSGVYFCASGHVGGPSGNTEAFFGQGTRLTVV.